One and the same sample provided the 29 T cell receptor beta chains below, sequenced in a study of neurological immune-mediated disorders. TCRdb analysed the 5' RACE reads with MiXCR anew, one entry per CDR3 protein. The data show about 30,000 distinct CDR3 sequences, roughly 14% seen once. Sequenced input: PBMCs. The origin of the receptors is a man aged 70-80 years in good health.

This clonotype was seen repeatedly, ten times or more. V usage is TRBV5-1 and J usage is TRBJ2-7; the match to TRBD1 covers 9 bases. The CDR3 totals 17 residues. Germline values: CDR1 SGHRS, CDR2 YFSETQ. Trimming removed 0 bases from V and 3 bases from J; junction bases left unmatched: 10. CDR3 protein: CASSLAPSGTGSYEQYF. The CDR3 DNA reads TGCGCCAGCAGCTTGGCACCCTCCGGGACAGGGAGCTACGAGCAGTACTTC.

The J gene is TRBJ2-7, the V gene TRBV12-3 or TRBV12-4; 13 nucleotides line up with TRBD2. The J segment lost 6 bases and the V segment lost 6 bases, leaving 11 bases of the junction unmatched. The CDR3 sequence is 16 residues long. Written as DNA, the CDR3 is TGTGCCAGCAGCCTGGGACTAGCGGGACCCTCCCTCGAGCAGTACTTC. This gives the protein CASSLGLAGPSLEQYF.

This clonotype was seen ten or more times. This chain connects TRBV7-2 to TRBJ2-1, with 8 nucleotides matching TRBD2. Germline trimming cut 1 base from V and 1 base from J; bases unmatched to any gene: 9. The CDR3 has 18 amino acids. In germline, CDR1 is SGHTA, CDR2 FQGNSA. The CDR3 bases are TGTGCCAGCAGCTTAGGGCCCCCGGGACTAGGTTCCTACAATGAGCAGTTCTTC. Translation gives CASSLGPPGLGSYNEQFF.

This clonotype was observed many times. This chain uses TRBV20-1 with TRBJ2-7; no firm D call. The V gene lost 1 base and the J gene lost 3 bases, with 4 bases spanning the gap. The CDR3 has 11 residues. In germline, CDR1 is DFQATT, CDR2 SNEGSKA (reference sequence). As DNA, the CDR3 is TGCAGTGCTAGAGTGGACTACGAGCAGTACTTC. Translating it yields CSARVDYEQYF.

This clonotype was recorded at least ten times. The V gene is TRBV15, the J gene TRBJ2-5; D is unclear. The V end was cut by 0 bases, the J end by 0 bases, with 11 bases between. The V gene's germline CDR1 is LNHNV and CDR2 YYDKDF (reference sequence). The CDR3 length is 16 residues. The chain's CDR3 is CATSRDVFTDQETQYF. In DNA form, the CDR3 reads TGTGCCACCAGCAGAGATGTCTTCACAGACCAAGAGACCCAGTACTTC.

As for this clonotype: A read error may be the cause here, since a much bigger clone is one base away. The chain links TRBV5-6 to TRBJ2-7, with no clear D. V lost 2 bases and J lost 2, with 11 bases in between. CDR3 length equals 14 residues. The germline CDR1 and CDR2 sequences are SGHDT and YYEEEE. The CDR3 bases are TGTGCCAGCAGCTTCTGGGTGTTTCCCTACGAGCAGTACTTC. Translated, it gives CASSFWVFPYEQYF.

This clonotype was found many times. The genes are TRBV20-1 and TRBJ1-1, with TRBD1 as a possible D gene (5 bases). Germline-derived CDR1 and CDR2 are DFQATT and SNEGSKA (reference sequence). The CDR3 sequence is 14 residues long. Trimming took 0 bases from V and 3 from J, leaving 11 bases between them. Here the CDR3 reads CSARDPGADTEAFF. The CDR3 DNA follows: TGCAGTGCTAGAGATCCCGGGGCGGACACTGAAGCTTTCTTT.

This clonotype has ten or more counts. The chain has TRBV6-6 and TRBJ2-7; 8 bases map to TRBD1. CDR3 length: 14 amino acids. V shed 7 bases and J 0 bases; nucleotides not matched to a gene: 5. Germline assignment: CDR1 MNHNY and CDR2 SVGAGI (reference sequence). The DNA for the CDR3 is TGTGCCAGCACTTCAGGGGGCCGCTCCTACGAGCAGTACTTC. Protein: CASTSGGRSYEQYF.

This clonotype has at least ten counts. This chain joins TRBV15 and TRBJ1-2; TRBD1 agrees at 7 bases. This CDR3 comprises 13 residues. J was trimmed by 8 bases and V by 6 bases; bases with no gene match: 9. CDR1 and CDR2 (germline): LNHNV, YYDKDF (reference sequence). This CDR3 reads CATREEGARGYTF. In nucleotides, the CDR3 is TGTGCCACCAGAGAGGAGGGGGCAAGGGGCTACACCTTC.

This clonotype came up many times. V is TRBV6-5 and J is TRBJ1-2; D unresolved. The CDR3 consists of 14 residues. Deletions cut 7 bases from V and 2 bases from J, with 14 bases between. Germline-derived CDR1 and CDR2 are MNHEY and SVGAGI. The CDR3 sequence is CASTLTFGNYGYTF. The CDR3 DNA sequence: TGTGCCAGCACCCTCACCTTCGGGAACTATGGCTACACCTTC.

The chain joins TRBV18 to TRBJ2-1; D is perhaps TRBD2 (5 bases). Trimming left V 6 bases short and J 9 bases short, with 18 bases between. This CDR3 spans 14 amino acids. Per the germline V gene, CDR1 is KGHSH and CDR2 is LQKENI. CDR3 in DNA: TGTGCCAGCTCCCTCGCGGGCGGACCGGGTGAGCAGTTCTTC. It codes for CASSLAGGPGEQFF. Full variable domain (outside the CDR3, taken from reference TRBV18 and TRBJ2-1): NAGVMQNPRHLVRRRGQEARLRCSPMKGHSHVYWYRQLPEEGLKFMVYLQKENIIDESGMPKERFSAEFPKEGPSILRIQQVVRGDSAAYFCASSLAGGPGEQFFGPGTRLTVL.

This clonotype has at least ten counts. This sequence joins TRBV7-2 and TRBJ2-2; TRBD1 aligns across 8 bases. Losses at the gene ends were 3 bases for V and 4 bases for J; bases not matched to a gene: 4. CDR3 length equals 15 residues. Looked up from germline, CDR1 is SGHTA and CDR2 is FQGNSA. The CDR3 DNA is TGTGCCAGCAGCTTCCGGGACAGGACCACCGGGGAGCTGTTTTTT. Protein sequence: CASSFRDRTTGELFF.

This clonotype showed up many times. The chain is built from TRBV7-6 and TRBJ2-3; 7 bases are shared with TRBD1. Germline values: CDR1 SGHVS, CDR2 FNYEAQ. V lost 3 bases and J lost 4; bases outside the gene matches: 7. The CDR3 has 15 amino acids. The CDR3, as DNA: TGTGCCAGCAGCTTGTCCGGGACAGAGGCAGATACGCAGTATTTT. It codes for CASSLSGTEADTQYF. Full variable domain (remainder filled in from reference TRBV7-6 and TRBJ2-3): GAGVSQSPRYKVTKRGQDVALRCDPISGHVSLYWYRQALGQGPEFLTYFNYEAQQDKSGLPNDRFSAERPEGSISTLTIQRTEQRDSAMYRCASSLSGTEADTQYFGPGTRLTVL.

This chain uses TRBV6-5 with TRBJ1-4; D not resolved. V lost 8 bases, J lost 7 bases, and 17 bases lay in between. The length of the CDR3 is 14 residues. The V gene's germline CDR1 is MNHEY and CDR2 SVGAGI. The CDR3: CASRLGGAVEKLFF. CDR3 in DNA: TGTGCCAGCCGATTAGGAGGCGCGGTTGAAAAACTGTTTTTT.

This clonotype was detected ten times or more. The CDR3 region is CASSPGLAAGNEQFF. CDR3 DNA sequence: TGTGCCAGCAGCCCGGGACTAGCGGCGGGTAATGAGCAGTTCTTC. This chain connects TRBV7-2 to TRBJ2-1; 11 bases line up with TRBD2. V was pared by 5 bases and J by 7 bases, with 7 bases of the junction left unmatched. This CDR3 has 15 amino acids. CDR1 is SGHTA, CDR2 FQGNSA, per germline.

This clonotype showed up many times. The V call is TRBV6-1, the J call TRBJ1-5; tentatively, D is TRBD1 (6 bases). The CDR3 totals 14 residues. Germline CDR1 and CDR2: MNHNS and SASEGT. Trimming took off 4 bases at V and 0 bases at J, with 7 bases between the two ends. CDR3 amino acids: CASSGQASNQPQHF. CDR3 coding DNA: TGTGCCAGCAGTGGACAGGCTAGCAATCAGCCCCAGCATTTT.

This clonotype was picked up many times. CDR3 region: CASSSASGGRNTGELFF. As DNA, the CDR3 is TGTGCCAGCAGCTCCGCTTCAGGGGGCCGGAACACCGGGGAGCTGTTTTTT. This chain connects TRBV7-2 to TRBJ2-2; 8 bases fit TRBD1. The V and J ends lost 4 bases and 1 base, in that order; junction bases with no gene match: 8. The CDR3 length is 17 residues. CDR1 and CDR2 from the germline V gene are SGHTA and FQGNSA.

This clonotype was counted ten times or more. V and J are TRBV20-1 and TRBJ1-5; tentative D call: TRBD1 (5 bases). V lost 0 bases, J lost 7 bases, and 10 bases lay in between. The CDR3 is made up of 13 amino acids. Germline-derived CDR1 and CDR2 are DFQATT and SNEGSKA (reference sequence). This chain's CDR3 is CSARDQGEQPQHF. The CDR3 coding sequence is TGCAGTGCTAGAGACCAGGGAGAACAGCCCCAGCATTTT.

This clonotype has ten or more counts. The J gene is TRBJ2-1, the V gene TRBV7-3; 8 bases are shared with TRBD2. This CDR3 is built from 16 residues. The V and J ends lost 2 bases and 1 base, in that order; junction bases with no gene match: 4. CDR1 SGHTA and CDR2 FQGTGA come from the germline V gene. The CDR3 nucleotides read TGTGCCAGCAGCTTAGGTGGCGGGGGGTCCTACAATGAGCAGTTCTTC. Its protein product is CASSLGGGGSYNEQFF.

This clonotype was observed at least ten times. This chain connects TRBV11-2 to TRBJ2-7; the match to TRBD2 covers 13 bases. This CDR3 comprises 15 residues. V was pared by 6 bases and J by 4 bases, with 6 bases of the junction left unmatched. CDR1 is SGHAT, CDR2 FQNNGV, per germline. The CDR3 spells CASSLTSGGPYEQYF. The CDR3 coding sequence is TGTGCCAGCAGTTTGACTAGCGGGGGGCCGTACGAGCAGTACTTC.

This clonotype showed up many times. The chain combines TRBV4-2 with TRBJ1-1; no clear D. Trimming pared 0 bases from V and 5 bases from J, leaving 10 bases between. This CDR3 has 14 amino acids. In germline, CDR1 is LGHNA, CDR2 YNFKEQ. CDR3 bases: TGTGCCAGCAGCCAAGAAGGAGGTACGACTGAAGCTTTCTTT. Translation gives CASSQEGGTTEAFF.

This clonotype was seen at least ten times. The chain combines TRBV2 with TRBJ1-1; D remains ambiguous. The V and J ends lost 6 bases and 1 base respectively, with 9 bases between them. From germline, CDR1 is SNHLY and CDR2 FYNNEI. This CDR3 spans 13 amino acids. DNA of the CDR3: TGTGCCAGCAGGAGGTCAGGGAACACTGAAGCTTTCTTT. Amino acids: CASRRSGNTEAFF.

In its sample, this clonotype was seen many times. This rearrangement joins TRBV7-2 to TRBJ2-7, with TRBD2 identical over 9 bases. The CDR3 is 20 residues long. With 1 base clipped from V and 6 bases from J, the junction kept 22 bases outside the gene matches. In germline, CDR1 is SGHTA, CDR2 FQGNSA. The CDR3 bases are TGTGCCAGCAGCTTAGTCCCGGGACTAGCAACCGGCCGGGAGGGTGCCGAGCAGTACTTC. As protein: CASSLVPGLATGREGAEQYF.

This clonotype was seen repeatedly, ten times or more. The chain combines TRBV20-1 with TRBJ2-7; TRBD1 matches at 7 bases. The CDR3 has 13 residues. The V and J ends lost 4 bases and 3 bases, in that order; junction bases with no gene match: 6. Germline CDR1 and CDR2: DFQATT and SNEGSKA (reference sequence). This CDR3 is CSATGTVDYEQYF. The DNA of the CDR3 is TGCAGTGCTACAGGGACAGTGGACTACGAGCAGTACTTC.

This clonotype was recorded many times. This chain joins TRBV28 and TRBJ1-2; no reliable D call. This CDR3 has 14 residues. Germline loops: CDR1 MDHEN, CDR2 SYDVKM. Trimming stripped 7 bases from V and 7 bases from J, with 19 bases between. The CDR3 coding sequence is TGTGCCAGCACCACCCCACCCGGGAGCCGTGGCTACACCTTC. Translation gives CASTTPPGSRGYTF.

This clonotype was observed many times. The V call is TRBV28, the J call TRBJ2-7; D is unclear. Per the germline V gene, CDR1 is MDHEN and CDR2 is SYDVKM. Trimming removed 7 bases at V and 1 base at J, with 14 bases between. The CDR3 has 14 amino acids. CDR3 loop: CASTQVMSSYEQYF. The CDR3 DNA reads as TGTGCCAGCACCCAGGTTATGTCGTCCTACGAGCAGTACTTC.

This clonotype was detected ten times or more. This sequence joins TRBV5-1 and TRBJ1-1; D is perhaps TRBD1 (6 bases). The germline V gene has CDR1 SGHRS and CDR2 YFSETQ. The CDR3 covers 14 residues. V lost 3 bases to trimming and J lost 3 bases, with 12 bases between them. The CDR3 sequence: CASSSTQGDTEAFF. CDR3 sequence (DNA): TGCGCCAGCAGCTCCACACAGGGAGACACTGAAGCTTTCTTT.

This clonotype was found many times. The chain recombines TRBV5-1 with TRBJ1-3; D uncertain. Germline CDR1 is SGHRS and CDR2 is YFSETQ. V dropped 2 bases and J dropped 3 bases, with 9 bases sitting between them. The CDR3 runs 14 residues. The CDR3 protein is CASSFGPNGNTIYF. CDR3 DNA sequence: TGCGCCAGCAGCTTCGGACCGAATGGAAACACCATATATTTT.

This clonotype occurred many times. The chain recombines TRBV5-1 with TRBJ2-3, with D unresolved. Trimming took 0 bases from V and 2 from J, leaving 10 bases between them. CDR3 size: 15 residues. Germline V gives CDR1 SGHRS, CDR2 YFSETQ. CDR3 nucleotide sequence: TGCGCCAGCAGCTTGGGCAGGCTCTTCACAGATACGCAGTATTTT. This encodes CASSLGRLFTDTQYF. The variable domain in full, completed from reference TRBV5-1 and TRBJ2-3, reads KAGVTQTPRYLIKTRGQQVTLSCSPISGHRSVSWYQQTPGQGLQFLFEYFSETQRNKGNFPGRFSGRQFSNSRSEMNVSTLELGDSALYLCASSLGRLFTDTQYFGPGTRLTVL.